This T cell receptor (beta chain) was sequenced during a study of CD8 T cells in Susac syndrome. Germline CDR1 reads MNHEY; CDR2 reads SVGAGI. The CDR3 sequence is 14 residues long. The V gene end was trimmed by 0 bases and the J gene end by 4 bases; junction bases not matched to a gene: 1. Study conclusions and caveats: That the number of individuals in its TCR sequencing and HLA analysis was relatively small was acknowledged by the study.

Random hexamers were used to reverse transcribe the RNA input (roughly 0.5 to 1 ug). Across 54 Vbeta and 13 Jbeta, TCR beta CDR3 was amplified with immunoSEQ multiplex PCR. Using its own MiXCR run on the immunoSEQ multiplex PCR reads, TCRdb lists one record per CDR3 protein. Counted here are more than 200,000 distinct CDR3 sequences, around nine tenths occurring once; the ten biggest clones make up 0.1% to 0.15%. This clonotype was counted a few times. Antigen: not known. The study sequenced TCR beta in blood CD8+ and CD4+ T cells. TEMRA cells underwent FACS enrichment and CD8+ and CD4+ T cells underwent negative isolation.

Sequenced material: CD8+ T cells from PBMCs. This TCR came from a human donor with multiple sclerosis. The chain combines TRBV6-5 with TRBJ2-5; TRBD2 aligns across 8 bases. This CDR3 reads CASSYSRGGETQYF. The CDR3 DNA is TGTGCCAGCAGTTACTCCCGGGGGGGAGAGACCCAGTACTTC.